The rows below give T cell receptor beta chains drawn from one sample of a study of blood T cell repertoires in COVID-19. TCRdb keeps only in-frame clones here, not all; method: immunoSEQ multiplex PCR. The table lists about 330,000 clones, roughly nine tenths of them singletons. Sequencing input: PBMCs or T cells enriched from blood (not recorded which). All receptors derive from a woman aged 25 to 45 who had recovered from COVID-19. Both conserved end residues are part of each CDR3. The D gene is left open where the match is weak. Some rows have no size entry. The others give once, few or many, or a class for an expanded clone.

D gene: -
clone size: -
J gene: TRBJ2-1
V gene: TRBV9
CDR3 protein: CASSAYYEQFF
CDR3 DNA: TGTGCCAGCAGCGCCTATTATGAGCAGTTCTTC

D gene: -
clone size: -
J gene: TRBJ1-6
V gene: TRBV2
CDR3 protein: CASSRRPNSPLHF
CDR3 DNA: TGTGCCAGCAGTCGGCGGCCCAATTCACCCCTCCACTTT

D gene: -
clone size: -
J gene: TRBJ2-2
V gene: TRBV24-1
CDR3 protein: CATSDLRGLHGELFF
CDR3 DNA: TGTGCCACCAGTGATTTGCGTGGACTTCACGGGGAGCTGTTTTTT

D gene: -
clone size: -
J gene: TRBJ1-1
V gene: TRBV11-3
CDR3 protein: CASSWTGMNTEAFF
CDR3 DNA: TGTGCCAGCAGCTGGACGGGGATGAACACTGAAGCTTTCTTT

D gene: -
clone size: -
J gene: TRBJ2-5
V gene: TRBV12-5
CDR3 protein: CASGSPSEETQYF
CDR3 DNA: TGTGCTAGTGGTTCGCCGAGTGAGGAGACCCAGTACTTC

D gene: -
clone size: -
J gene: TRBJ1-5
V gene: TRBV28
CDR3 protein: CASRATGISNQPQHF
CDR3 DNA: TGTGCCAGCAGGGCCACAGGGATTAGCAATCAGCCCCAGCATTTT

D gene: -
clone size: -
J gene: TRBJ1-3
V gene: TRBV28
CDR3 protein: CASSSQGRNTIYF
CDR3 DNA: TGTGCCAGCAGCTCTCAGGGGAGAAACACCATATATTTT

D gene: TRBD1
clone size: -
J gene: TRBJ2-2
V gene: TRBV5-5
CDR3 protein: CASSLGQGANTGELFF
CDR3 DNA: TGTGCCAGCAGCTTGGGACAGGGGGCGAACACCGGGGAGCTGTTTTTT

D gene: -
clone size: -
J gene: TRBJ1-1
V gene: TRBV27
CDR3 protein: CASSLSAHRVSTEAFF
CDR3 DNA: TGTGCCAGCAGTTTAAGTGCCCACAGGGTCAGCACTGAAGCTTTCTTT

D gene: -
clone size: -
J gene: TRBJ2-1
V gene: TRBV5-4
CDR3 protein: CASSLLLLNEQFF
CDR3 DNA: TGTGCCAGCAGCTTGCTCCTGCTAAATGAGCAGTTCTTC

D gene: TRBD2
clone size: -
J gene: TRBJ2-1
V gene: TRBV11-3
CDR3 protein: CASSPSAGDYNEQFF
CDR3 DNA: TGTGCCAGCAGCCCCTCAGCGGGGGACTACAATGAGCAGTTCTTC

D gene: TRBD2
clone size: -
J gene: TRBJ2-7
V gene: TRBV19
CDR3 protein: CASSTSGSSEQYF
CDR3 DNA: TGTGCCAGTAGTACTAGCGGGAGTAGTGAGCAGTACTTC

D gene: -
clone size: once
J gene: TRBJ1-1
V gene: TRBV28
CDR3 protein: CASREREAFF
CDR3 DNA: TGTGCCAGCCGGGAAAGGGAGGCTTTCTTT

D gene: TRBD1
clone size: -
J gene: TRBJ2-5
V gene: TRBV11-2
CDR3 protein: CASSQGQVMGETQYF
CDR3 DNA: TGTGCCAGCAGCCAGGGACAGGTTATGGGGGAGACCCAGTACTTC

D gene: TRBD2
clone size: -
J gene: TRBJ2-2
V gene: TRBV7-2
CDR3 protein: CASRLDRGGTGELFF
CDR3 DNA: TGTGCCAGCAGATTGGACCGGGGGGGCACCGGGGAGCTGTTTTTT

D gene: -
clone size: -
J gene: TRBJ1-4
V gene: TRBV2
CDR3 protein: CASSTRMEGPAGEKLFF
CDR3 DNA: TGTGCCAGCAGTACCCGAATGGAGGGGCCCGCGGGTGAAAAACTGTTTTTT

D gene: -
clone size: -
J gene: TRBJ2-4
V gene: TRBV15
CDR3 protein: CATSSPFSGRYENIQYF
CDR3 DNA: TGTGCCACCAGCAGTCCTTTTAGCGGAAGATATGAAAACATTCAGTACTTC

D gene: -
clone size: -
J gene: TRBJ1-2
V gene: TRBV7-9
CDR3 protein: CASSFAGSNYGYTF
CDR3 DNA: TGTGCCAGCAGCTTCGCAGGTTCAAACTATGGCTACACCTTC

D gene: TRBD2
clone size: once
J gene: TRBJ2-1
V gene: TRBV12-5
CDR3 protein: CASGTGTSGSDEQFF
CDR3 DNA: TGTGCTAGTGGCACCGGGACTAGCGGTTCAGATGAGCAGTTCTTC

D gene: TRBD1
clone size: -
J gene: TRBJ1-3
V gene: TRBV9
CDR3 protein: CASSRTGSSGNTIYF
CDR3 DNA: TGTGCCAGCAGCAGGACAGGCAGCTCTGGAAACACCATATATTTT